This T cell receptor (beta chain) was profiled in a study of T cells in Graves' hyperthyroidism and ophthalmopathy. Findings and caveats of the study: In the analysis, a 13 V-J model separated ophthalmopathy from stable hyperthyroidism. Most expanded thyroid clonotypes above 0.001 also appeared in blood.

RNA transcripts served as the template for amplifying TCR beta CDR3 regions. During a first-round RT-PCR of the TCR CDR3, the HTBI primer set was used. TCRdb ran MiXCR on the multiplex PCR reads and lists one entry per CDR3 protein. In the table there are approximately 620,000 distinct CDR3 sequences, 15% to 20% of which are singletons. V trimming: 6 bases; J trimming: 3 bases; junction bases outside the gene matches: 6. The V gene's germline CDR1 is DFQATT and CDR2 SNEGSKA (reference sequence). The CDR3 is 14 amino acids. Note on this clonotype: Its antigen remains unidentified.

The receptor was isolated from a woman aged 40 to 55 with Graves' ophthalmopathy. The sequencing sample was made of blood. The chain joins TRBV20-1 to TRBJ1-3; 9 bases are shared with TRBD1. Here the CDR3 reads CSAATGGFGNTIYF. CDR3 sequence (DNA): TGCAGTGCCGCTACAGGGGGCTTTGGAAACACCATATATTTT.